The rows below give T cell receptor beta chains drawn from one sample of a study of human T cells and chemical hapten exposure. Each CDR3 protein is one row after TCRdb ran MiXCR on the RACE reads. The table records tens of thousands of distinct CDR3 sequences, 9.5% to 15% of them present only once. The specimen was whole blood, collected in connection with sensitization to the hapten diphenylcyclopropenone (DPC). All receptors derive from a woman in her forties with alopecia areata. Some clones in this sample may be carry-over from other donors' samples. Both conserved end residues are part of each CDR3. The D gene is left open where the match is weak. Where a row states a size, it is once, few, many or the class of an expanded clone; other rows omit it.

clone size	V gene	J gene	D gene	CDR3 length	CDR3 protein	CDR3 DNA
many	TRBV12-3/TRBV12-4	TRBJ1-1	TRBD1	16	CASSPHIGTGRTEAFF	TGTGCCAGCAGTCCCCACATCGGGACAGGGAGAACTGAAGCTTTCTTT
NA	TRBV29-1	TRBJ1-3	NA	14	CSVMEGRNGNTIYF	TGCAGCGTCATGGAGGGACGCAACGGAAACACCATATATTTT
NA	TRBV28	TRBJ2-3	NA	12	CASSFEKGTQYF	TGTGCCAGCAGTTTCGAGAAGGGTACGCAGTATTTT
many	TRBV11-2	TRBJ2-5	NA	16	CASSIWTGEAEETQYF	TGTGCCAGCAGCATCTGGACGGGAGAGGCGGAAGAGACCCAGTACTTC
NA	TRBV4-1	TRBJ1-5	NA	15	CASSQDGRTNQPQHF	TGCGCCAGCAGCCAAGATGGCAGGACGAATCAGCCCCAGCATTTT
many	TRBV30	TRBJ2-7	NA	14	CAWSRLAETNEQYF	TGTGCCTGGAGCCGGTTGGCAGAGACGAACGAGCAGTACTTC
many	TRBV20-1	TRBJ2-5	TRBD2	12	CSASGTSGAQYF	TGCAGTGCTTCCGGGACTAGCGGGGCCCAGTACTTC
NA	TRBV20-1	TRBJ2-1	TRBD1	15	CSASPGQGANNEQFF	TGCAGTGCTAGTCCCGGACAGGGGGCCAACAATGAGCAGTTCTTC
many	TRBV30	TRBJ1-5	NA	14	CAWSVRDTNQPQHF	TGTGCCTGGAGTGTACGGGACACCAATCAGCCCCAGCATTTT
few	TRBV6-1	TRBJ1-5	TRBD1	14	CASSTGTGHQPQHF	TGTGCCAGCAGTACCGGGACAGGACATCAGCCCCAGCATTTT